This T cell receptor (beta chain) was sequenced for a study of shared clonotypes between healthy human individuals (dated by TCRdb to the early 2020s). For the study in its entirety: The cohort comprised two women and three men aged 18 to 49 years. For each donor, CD4 naive and CD4 memory were each run on three plates, CD8 naive on two plates, and CD8 memory on one plate. To estimate repertoire size and how much clonotypes are shared between individuals, the study performed deep sequencing of blood TCR repertoires from five healthy adults. To increase sequencing depth and limit assay-specific biases, TCR repertoire library preparation and sequencing were carried out by different laboratories using diverse techniques. Leukapheresis yielded between about 0.8 and 8.9 billion PBMCs per donor. The research as a whole found: Only blood was sampled, and tissue TCR repertoires likely differ from those in blood. Naive subsets generally had larger estimated clonotype richness than memory subsets. Across a handful of donors, approximately 4.6% of naive CD4, roughly 3.8% of naive CD8, around 2.1% of memory CD4, and under 0.45% of memory CD8 clonotypes were shared. Compared with non-shared clonotypes, the clonotypes found in all four sorted-subset donors had higher generation probabilities. Incomplete sequencing was indicated by rarefaction of sorted-subset datasets, despite the large sequencing depth. Based on pairwise subsampling, the degree of clonotype sharing among donors was expected to be affected by sequencing depth. Because the study included a small number of donors, the genetic and exposure-history diversity represented was limited.

Notes on this clone: Its binding antigen is unknown. No base quality information exists; no much larger clone differs at one position.

TCR CDR3 regions were amplified from genomic DNA by multiplex PCR using the deep immunoSEQ assay. Extracted genomic DNA from each cell subset was distributed evenly across all wells of several immunoSEQ 96-well plates, and each plate was treated as a replicate. Each replicate PCR for sorted subsets received approximately 200 ng genomic DNA, equal to around 32,000 T cell genomes. The purified libraries were quantified using a Qubit 3.0 fluorometer, sized with a Bioanalyzer 2100, and then quantified again using the KAPA Library Quantification kit. Every immunoSEQ 96-well plate was sequenced on a separate single-read 150-cycle Illumina NextSeq 550 flow cell. As for the authors' bioinformatics: Because the immunoSEQ output held only junctional sequences and lacked quality scores, the filtering could not match the filtering applied to full-length reads. To assign V/J genes and CDR3, sequences were annotated against IMGT germline references using PyIR, a Python wrapper for IgBLAST v1.9. Reads with weak V/J assignments (E-value above 1e-6), missing CDR3, stop codons, out-of-frame junctions, or ambiguous translated residues were removed. V3J clonotypes were defined as sequences sharing the same inferred V gene, J gene, and CDR3 amino acid sequence. To compute the percentage overlap between repertoires, the number of shared unique clonotypes was divided by the size of the smaller repertoire. Repertoire richness was assessed with RTK rarefaction, the Chao1 estimator, and Recon v2.1 estimates of unobserved clonotypes. OLGA was used to compute generation probabilities for all TCRbeta clonotypes that the gDNA method yielded from a few donors. The immuneACCESS repertoire file appears here via TCRdb, limited to in-frame rearrangements. These files lack a portion of the clones; in checked studies, under half of the deficit traces to unresolved V genes, and the cause of the others is not known. That table gives V, J and clone size, and the DNA gave D and trimming. The sample table records approximately 590,000 clones; over 95% of these occur just once. The ten largest account for less than 0.13% of the sample.

From the cysteine up to the phenylalanine, the CDR3 has a length of 14 residues. The sequence is cut down to CDR3 DNA, 42 bases in frame from base 1. The germline V gene (reference sequence) gives CDR1 as LNHDA and CDR2 as SQIVND. V loses 4 bases at its end and J loses 3 bases; junction bases beyond the gene matches: 3. CD8 naive samples were CD45RO-negative cells positively selected for CCR7, giving a CD45RA+CCR7+ population that excluded TemRA cells. The donors were healthy, HIV-negative adults with no recently reported acute infections or vaccinations. All donors were Caucasian adults living in Nashville, Tennessee, USA. Blood was collected by leukapheresis, and PBMCs were isolated by Ficoll-Histopaque density gradient centrifugation and then cryopreserved in liquid nitrogen vapor phase. Purity and quantity of every magnetically sorted T cell population were checked by analytical flow cytometry. Genomic DNA was isolated from each sorted fraction and quantified by UV absorbance on a Nanodrop 2000c.

The sample taken for sequencing was naive CD8+ T cells sorted from blood. The cell subset or site label, as the study defines it: CD45RA+CCR7+. This chain joins TRBV19 to TRBJ2-1, and TRBD2 matches 7 of the central bases. The TCR sequence derives from a woman aged 25 to 39 in good health. The sequence in DNA is TGTGCCAGTAGTAAGCGGGGACTCTACAATGAGCAGTTCTTC. This sequence encodes CASSKRGLYNEQFF.